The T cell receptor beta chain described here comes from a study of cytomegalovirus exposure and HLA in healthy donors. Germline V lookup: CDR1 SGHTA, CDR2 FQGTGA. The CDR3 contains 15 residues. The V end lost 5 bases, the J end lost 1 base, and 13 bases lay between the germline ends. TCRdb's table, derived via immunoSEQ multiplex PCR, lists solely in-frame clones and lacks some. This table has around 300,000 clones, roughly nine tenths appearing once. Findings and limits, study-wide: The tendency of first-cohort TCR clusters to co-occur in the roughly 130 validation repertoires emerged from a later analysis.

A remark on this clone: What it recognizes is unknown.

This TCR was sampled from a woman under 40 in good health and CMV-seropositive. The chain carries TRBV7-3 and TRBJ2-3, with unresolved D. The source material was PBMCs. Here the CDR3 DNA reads TGTGCCAGCAGCGAGATGGGTGTCGGCACAGATACGCAGTATTTT. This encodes CASSEMGVGTDTQYF.